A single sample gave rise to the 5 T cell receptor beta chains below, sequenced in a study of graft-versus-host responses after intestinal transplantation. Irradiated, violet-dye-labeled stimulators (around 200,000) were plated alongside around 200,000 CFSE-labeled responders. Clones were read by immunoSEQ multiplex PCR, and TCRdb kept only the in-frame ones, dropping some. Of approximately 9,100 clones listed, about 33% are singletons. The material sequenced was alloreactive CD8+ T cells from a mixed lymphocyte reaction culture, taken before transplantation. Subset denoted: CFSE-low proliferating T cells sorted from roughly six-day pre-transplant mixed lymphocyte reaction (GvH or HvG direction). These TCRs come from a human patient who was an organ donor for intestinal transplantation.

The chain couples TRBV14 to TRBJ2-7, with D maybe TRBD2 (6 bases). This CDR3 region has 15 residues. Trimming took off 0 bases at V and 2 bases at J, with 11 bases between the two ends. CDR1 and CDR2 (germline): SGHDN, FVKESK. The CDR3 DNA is TGTGCCAGCAGCCAAGAGCGGGGTGGTCCCTACGAGCAGTACTTC. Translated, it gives CASSQERGGPYEQYF.

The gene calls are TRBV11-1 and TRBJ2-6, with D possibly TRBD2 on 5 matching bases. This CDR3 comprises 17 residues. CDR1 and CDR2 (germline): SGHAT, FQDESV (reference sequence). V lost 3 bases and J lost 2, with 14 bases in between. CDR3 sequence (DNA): TGTGCCAGCAGCTTCGGGTTTTCCGGGGCTGGGGCCAACGTCCTGACTTTC. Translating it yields CASSFGFSGAGANVLTF.

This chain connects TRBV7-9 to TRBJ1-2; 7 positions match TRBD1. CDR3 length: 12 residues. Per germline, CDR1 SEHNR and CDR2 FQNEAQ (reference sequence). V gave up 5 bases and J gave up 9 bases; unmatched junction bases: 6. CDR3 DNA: TGTGCCAGCAGCCCCGACAGGGTTAGCTACACCTTC. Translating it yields CASSPDRVSYTF.

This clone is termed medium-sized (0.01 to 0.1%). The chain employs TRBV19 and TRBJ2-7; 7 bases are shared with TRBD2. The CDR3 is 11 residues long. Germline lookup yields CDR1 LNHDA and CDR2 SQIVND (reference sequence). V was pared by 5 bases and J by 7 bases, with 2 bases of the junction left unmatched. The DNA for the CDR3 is TGTGCCAGTAGTTCGGGGGGAGAGCAGTACTTC. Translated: CASSSGGEQYF.

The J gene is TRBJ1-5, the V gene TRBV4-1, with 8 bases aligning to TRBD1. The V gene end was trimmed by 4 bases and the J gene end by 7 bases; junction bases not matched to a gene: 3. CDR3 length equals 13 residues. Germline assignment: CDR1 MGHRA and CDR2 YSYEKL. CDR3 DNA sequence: TGCGCCAGCAGCCCCACAGGGGGACAGCCCCAGCATTTT. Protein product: CASSPTGGQPQHF.